These T cell receptor beta chains were read from a single sample in a study of blood T cell repertoires in COVID-19. The data were produced by immunoSEQ multiplex PCR, yet TCRdb's version contains in-frame clones alone and is incomplete. The sample records about 360,000 clones, roughly 90% being singletons. Sequencing used peripheral blood. These receptors came from a woman in her fifties or sixties with COVID-19, enrolled during active disease. CDR3s include the opening cysteine and the closing phenylalanine or tryptophan. The order of the fields is J gene, V gene, clone size, D gene, CDR3 DNA, CDR3 protein. The D gene is left open where the match is weak. Rows give clone size only sometimes, using once, few, many, or a class for an expanded clone.

TRBJ2-7,TRBV5-4,-,TRBD1,TGTGCCAGCAGCCCCGGACAGGGCCTCGAGCAGTACTTC,CASSPGQGLEQYF
TRBJ1-1,TRBV6-5,-,-,TGTGCCAGCAGTCGGGGGGCTGAAGCTTTCTTT,CASSRGAEAFF
TRBJ1-1,TRBV11-3,-,-,TGTGCCAGCAGCTTTTACCAGGGAAATACTGAAGCTTTCTTT,CASSFYQGNTEAFF
TRBJ2-5,TRBV5-4,-,TRBD2,TGTGCCAGCAGCTCCGCGGGGGGAGCAGCGGAGACCCAGTACTTC,CASSSAGGAAETQYF
TRBJ2-1,TRBV5-1,once,-,TGCGCCAGCAGCTCCCGGGACAATGAGCAGTTCTTC,CASSSRDNEQFF
TRBJ2-7,TRBV11-2,-,-,TGTGCCAGCGGGGAGGACTTGCTCTACGAGCAGTACTTC,CASGEDLLYEQYF
TRBJ2-2,TRBV9,few,TRBD2,TGTGCCAGCAGCGCCCCCCAACGGGGGGGCTATCATGTCGGGGAGCTGTTTTTT,CASSAPQRGGYHVGELFF
TRBJ2-7,TRBV4-3,-,-,TGCGCCAGCAGCCAAGAATACGGCTACGAGCAGTACTTC,CASSQEYGYEQYF
TRBJ1-2,TRBV4-1,-,TRBD1,TGCGCCAGCAGCCAAGTCTTCGGACAGGACCACTATGGCTACACCTTC,CASSQVFGQDHYGYTF
TRBJ2-2,TRBV6-2/TRBV6-3,-,-,TGTGCCAGCACCCCCTACAGCACCGGGGAGCTGTTTTTT,CASTPYSTGELFF
TRBJ1-6,TRBV19,-,TRBD1,TGTGCCAGTAGGCCGGACAGGGGGAGTAATTCACCCCTCCACTTT,CASRPDRGSNSPLHF
TRBJ1-5,TRBV27,few,-,TGTGCCAGCAGTTTATGGGGGGTTGGCAATCAGCCCCAGCATTTT,CASSLWGVGNQPQHF
TRBJ2-1,TRBV7-6,-,TRBD1,TGTGCCAGCAGCTCTAACAGGGGTTCTGCCTACAATGAGCAGTTCTTC,CASSSNRGSAYNEQFF
TRBJ2-7,TRBV7-9,-,TRBD1,TGTGCCAGCAGCCGACAGGGGGCTGCACACTTC,CASSRQGAAHF
TRBJ1-1,TRBV7-3,-,TRBD1,TGTGCCAGCAGCCCTGGGACAGTCCCCACTGAAGCTTTCTTT,CASSPGTVPTEAFF
TRBJ1-5,TRBV5-1,once,TRBD1,TGCGCCAGCAGCTTGTACCGGGACAGGGTCAATCAGCCCCAGCATTTT,CASSLYRDRVNQPQHF
TRBJ1-1,TRBV11-1,-,-,TGTGCCAGCAGCCCTGATCAGGTCGAAGCTTTCTTT,CASSPDQVEAFF
TRBJ1-2,TRBV5-1,-,TRBD1,TGCGCCAGCAGCCAAACAGGGGGCCGTGGTGGCTACACCTTC,CASSQTGGRGGYTF
TRBJ2-1,TRBV30,once,TRBD2,TGTGCCTGGAGTAATAGTGGGGGGGATGAGCAGTTCTTC,CAWSNSGGDEQFF
TRBJ2-3,TRBV7-8,once,-,TGTGCCAGCAGCTTTGGACTACCGGTCACAGATACGCAGTATTTT,CASSFGLPVTDTQYF
TRBJ1-2,TRBV18,-,TRBD1,TGTGCCAGCTCACCTGTAGGGACAGGGGAATTTTACTATGGCTACACCTTC,CASSPVGTGEFYYGYTF
TRBJ1-5,TRBV19,-,-,TGTGCCAGTAGTCCAAGGGGGAGGGGCACGAGCAATCAGCCCCAGCATTTT,CASSPRGRGTSNQPQHF
TRBJ1-3,TRBV6-5,-,TRBD1,TGTGCCAGCAGTCGACAGGGCGTTTCTGGAAACACCATATATTTT,CASSRQGVSGNTIYF
TRBJ1-1,TRBV30,-,-,TGTGCCTGGTCCCAAGGGGCTGAAGCTTTCTTT,CAWSQGAEAFF
TRBJ2-1,TRBV9,-,TRBD2,TGTGCCAGCAGCGTAGAGCTAGCGGGGGGTGTTAGGAATGAGCAGTTCTTC,CASSVELAGGVRNEQFF
TRBJ1-2,TRBV27,-,TRBD1,TGTGCCAGCACCGCCTCCGGGACAGGGGGCGGATTCTATGGCTACACCTTC,CASTASGTGGGFYGYTF
TRBJ2-1,TRBV7-9,-,-,TGTGCCAGCAGCTTAGTAGTCTTTCCAGAGCAGTTCTTC,CASSLVVFPEQFF
TRBJ2-5,TRBV7-2,-,TRBD2,TGTGCCAGCAGCTTCGGGGGGGCCGGAAAGACCCAGTACTTC,CASSFGGAGKTQYF
TRBJ1-1,TRBV7-8,-,-,TGTGCCAGCAGCTTAGCGCTAGATCGTCGGCCGAACACTGAAGCTTTCTTT,CASSLALDRRPNTEAFF